The 23 T cell receptor beta chains below come from one sample, sequenced in a study of T-cell reconstitution after alpha-beta-depleted transplantation in children. For TCRbeta, the library was prepared with unique molecular identifiers. TCRdb reprocessed the PCR reads with MiXCR, giving one entry per CDR3 protein. The sample consists of around 580,000 distinct CDR3 sequences, 20% to 25% of them appearing once. The specimen was PBMCs, mostly from graft donor cells, collected 360 days after TCRalphabeta/CD19-depleted stem cell transplant. These receptors came from a boy less than two years old who had a stem cell transplant for acute myeloid leukemia, so the T cells may come from the graft donor.

This sequence joins TRBV7-2 and TRBJ2-3, with 7 bases aligning to TRBD2. This CDR3 is built from 16 residues. J lost 3 bases, V lost 0 bases, and 6 bases had no gene match. Germline V CDR1 and CDR2: SGHTA, FQGNSA. Written as DNA, the CDR3 is TGTGCCAGCAGCTTAGCGGGGGGGTCGGGGACAGATACGCAGTATTTT. Translated: CASSLAGGSGTDTQYF.

This clonotype was observed a handful of times. The J gene is TRBJ2-3, the V gene TRBV4-2; the D gene could be TRBD1 or TRBD2 (5 bases each). V lost 8 bases to trimming and J lost 11 bases, with 23 bases between them. This CDR3 is 14 amino acids long. CDR1 and CDR2 (germline): LGHNA, YNFKEQ. The CDR3 is CASGPGLADSEQYF. CDR3 DNA sequence: TGTGCCAGCGGCCCGGGGCTCGCGGATTCTGAGCAGTATTTT.

The J gene is TRBJ2-7, the V gene TRBV6-2 or TRBV6-3; D may be TRBD1 (6 bases). The ends were cut back, 6 bases at V and 3 bases at J, with 18 bases in the middle. Germline V CDR1 and CDR2: MNHEY, SVGEGT. The CDR3 has 15 residues. This CDR3 is CASSRRTASNYEQYV. CDR3 DNA: TGTGCCAGCAGCCGGAGGACAGCCTCTAACTACGAGCAGTACGTC.

This clonotype was seen ten or more times. The chain recombines TRBV12-3 or TRBV12-4 with TRBJ2-6; the D gene is possibly TRBD1 (5 bases). The CDR3 sequence is 15 residues long. V dropped 8 bases and J dropped 0 bases, with 11 bases sitting between them. The CDR3 DNA reads TGTGCCAGCGGACAAAGAGCCTCTGGGGCCAACGTCCTGACTTTC. Residues: CASGQRASGANVLTF.

The genes are TRBV7-2 and TRBJ2-7, with D possibly matching TRBD1 (6 bases). The CDR3 has 13 residues. In germline, CDR1 is SGHTA, CDR2 FQGNSA. V was clipped by 5 bases and J by 3 bases, with 11 bases between them. CDR3 residues: CASSRQDLYEQYF. CDR3 nucleotides: TGTGCCAGCAGCCGACAGGACCTCTACGAGCAGTACTTC.

In its sample, this clonotype was seen many times. The chain uses TRBV7-7 and TRBJ2-1; 8 nucleotides line up with TRBD2. Per the germline V gene, CDR1 is SSHAT and CDR2 is FNYEAQ (reference sequence). The length of the CDR3 is 18 residues. V shed 0 bases and J 1 base; nucleotides not matched to a gene: 8. In DNA form, the CDR3 reads TGTGCCAGCAGCTTAGCTGACCCTACTAGCGGATCCTACAATGAGCAGTTCTTC. Its protein is CASSLADPTSGSYNEQFF.

The CDR3: CASNAAGGIYNEQFF. The CDR3 coding sequence is TGTGCCAGCAATGCCGCGGGGGGGATCTACAATGAGCAGTTCTTC. The chain joins TRBV12-3 or TRBV12-4 to TRBJ2-1, with TRBD2 identical over 9 bases. V lost 7 bases, J lost 3 bases, and 7 bases stayed unmatched. The CDR3 has 15 amino acids.

Only a few counts were recorded for this clonotype. The V and J genes are TRBV6-2 or TRBV6-3 and TRBJ1-5; TRBD1 matches 12 bases. Germline V gives CDR1 MNHEY, CDR2 SVGEGT. The V gene end was trimmed by 6 bases and the J gene end by 0 bases; junction bases not matched to a gene: 15. The CDR3 has 20 amino acids. The CDR3 region is CASSPSGTGGLLYSNQPQHF. DNA for the CDR3: TGTGCCAGCAGCCCCTCCGGGACAGGGGGCCTTCTCTATAGCAATCAGCCCCAGCATTTT.

This chain joins TRBV6-1 and TRBJ1-3, with D unresolved. This CDR3 is built from 17 residues. Trimming pared 5 bases from V and 3 bases from J, leaving 20 bases between. From germline, CDR1 is MNHNS and CDR2 SASEGT. This CDR3 reads CASSSALTPGHGNTIYF. CDR3 bases: TGTGCCAGCAGTAGCGCTCTAACACCCGGTCATGGAAACACCATATATTTT.

This clonotype occurred a few times. As DNA, the CDR3 is TGCAGTGCTGACCGCCTAAGCTCCTACGAGCAGTACTTC. It is translated as CSADRLSSYEQYF. The chain recombines TRBV20-1 with TRBJ2-7; D is uncertain. This CDR3 is built from 13 residues. Germline CDR1 DFQATT, CDR2 SNEGSKA (reference sequence). Trimming shortened V by 5 bases and J by 0 bases, and 11 bases separated the two germline ends.

This clonotype was picked up a small number of times. V usage is TRBV20-1 and J usage is TRBJ2-5, with 12 bases aligning to TRBD2. Germline V gene sequence: CDR1 DFQATT, CDR2 SNEGSKA (reference sequence). This CDR3 is built from 15 residues. V shed 3 bases, J shed 5 bases, and the junction held 7 bases outside the gene matches. The CDR3 nucleotides read TGCAGTGCTAGGCTAGCGGGGGGGCCAGAGGAGACCCAGTACTTC. Translated, it gives CSARLAGGPEETQYF.

The chain combines TRBV4-3 with TRBJ2-7; 9 positions agree with TRBD2. Germline V gives CDR1 LGHNA, CDR2 YSLEER. This CDR3 contains 16 residues. With 3 bases clipped from V and 5 bases from J, the junction kept 11 bases outside the gene matches. This chain's CDR3 is CASSQVRLAGSHEQYF. The CDR3 coding sequence is TGCGCCAGCAGCCAGGTCCGCCTAGCGGGGTCTCACGAGCAGTACTTC.

This clonotype was seen repeatedly, ten times or more. The chain recombines TRBV20-1 with TRBJ1-1; 9 bases line up with TRBD1. V was pared by 5 bases and J by 1 base, with 8 bases of the junction left unmatched. This CDR3 has 15 residues. Germline V gene lookup returns CDR1 DFQATT and CDR2 SNEGSKA (reference sequence). This CDR3 is CSAGRDRVGNTEAFF. DNA for the CDR3: TGCAGTGCTGGCCGGGACAGGGTTGGGAACACTGAAGCTTTCTTT.

On this clonotype: This sequence may be a read error, since a much larger clone differs from it by one base. The CDR3 nucleotides are TGCAGTGCTATGGGCGACAGTTACGAGCAGTACTTC. Translated: CSAMGDSYEQYF. V and J are TRBV20-1 and TRBJ2-7; D is possibly TRBD1 (5 bases). This CDR3 spans 12 amino acids. CDR1 is DFQATT and CDR2 is SNEGSKA in the germline V gene (reference sequence). Trimming cost V 4 bases and J 4 bases, with 11 bases left between them.

The V call is TRBV5-1, the J call TRBJ1-2, with D tentatively TRBD1 (5 bases). Germline V gives CDR1 SGHRS, CDR2 YFSETQ. The CDR3 covers 15 residues. The V end was cut by 0 bases, the J end by 8 bases, with 17 bases between. This CDR3 is CASSLDRGRIEGYTF. CDR3 in DNA: TGCGCCAGCAGCTTGGATCGGGGCCGGATTGAGGGCTACACCTTC.

Many counts were recorded for this clonotype. The V and J genes are TRBV12-3 or TRBV12-4 and TRBJ2-5, with a tentative D call TRBD2 (5 bases). The CDR3 extends over 11 amino acids. Trimming took 6 bases from V and 5 from J, leaving 7 bases between them. The CDR3 DNA follows: TGTGCCAGCAGAAGAGGGGAGACCCAGTACTTC. As protein: CASRRGETQYF.

The chain employs TRBV5-4 and TRBJ2-5; TRBD1 is a possible D gene (6 bases). From germline, CDR1 is SGHNT and CDR2 YYREEE (reference sequence). Trimming shortened V by 4 bases and J by 4 bases, and 11 bases separated the two germline ends. This CDR3 spans 13 amino acids. Here the CDR3 reads CASSTDSRETQYF. The CDR3 region has the DNA TGTGCCAGCAGCACGGACAGCCGAGAGACCCAGTACTTC.

The chain combines TRBV11-1 with TRBJ2-1, with TRBD2 matching over 8 bases. The CDR3 is made up of 18 amino acids. J lost 5 bases, V lost 5 bases, and 17 bases had no gene match. The germline gives CDR1 SGHAT, CDR2 FQDESV (reference sequence). CDR3 residues: CASSVPRPPGLVNNEQFF. The DNA of the CDR3 is TGTGCCAGCAGCGTTCCGAGACCACCGGGACTAGTGAACAATGAGCAGTTCTTC.

This clonotype has a count of ten or more. This sequence joins TRBV9 and TRBJ2-3; TRBD2 might be the D (7 bases). Germline CDR1 is SGDLS and CDR2 is YYNGEE. V was cut by 0 bases and J by 1 base, with 9 bases left in between. The CDR3 extends over 15 amino acids. Here the CDR3 reads CASSVGGGGTDTQYF. CDR3 DNA: TGTGCCAGCAGCGTAGGAGGGGGGGGCACAGATACGCAGTATTTT.

This clonotype was seen at least ten times. The chain employs TRBV28 and TRBJ2-7, with 9 bases fitting TRBD2. This CDR3 contains 14 residues. Trimming removed 6 bases from V and 2 bases from J; junction bases left unmatched: 5. CDR1 is MDHEN, CDR2 SYDVKM, per germline. The DNA of the CDR3 is TGTGCCAGCAGGGCGGGACTAGCCACCTACGAGCAGTACGTC. It codes for CASRAGLATYEQYV.

The chain uses TRBV20-1 and TRBJ1-5, with D maybe TRBD1 (5 bases). Germline loops: CDR1 DFQATT, CDR2 SNEGSKA (reference sequence). The CDR3 sequence is 15 residues long. V shed 3 bases and J shed 4 bases, with 16 bases lying between them. Here the CDR3 DNA reads TGCAGTGCTAGGTTGGGACGCCAACCGAATCAGCCCCAGCATTTT. Translation: CSARLGRQPNQPQHF.

In this sample, this clonotype turned up many times. The CDR3 DNA is TGTGCCAGCAGCTCTCGTGGGGCTCAGAAGGAGACCCAGTACTTC. Its protein product is CASSSRGAQKETQYF. The V and J genes are TRBV12-3 or TRBV12-4 and TRBJ2-5; TRBD1 is a possible D gene (5 bases). This CDR3 comprises 15 residues. The germline V and J ends were trimmed by 6 bases and 5 bases, with 19 bases remaining between them.

The chain joins TRBV30 to TRBJ2-7; 7 nucleotides align to TRBD1. Trimming took 3 bases from V and 2 from J; bases not matched to a gene: 10. The germline CDR1 and CDR2 sequences are GTSNPN and SVGIG (reference sequence). This CDR3 has 15 amino acids. The CDR3 sequence is CAWRGGQGKTYEQYF. CDR3 bases: TGTGCCTGGAGAGGGGGCCAAGGGAAGACCTACGAGCAGTACTTC.